This T cell receptor beta chain originates from a study of shared clonotypes between healthy human individuals. At the level of the study: Donor composition was a couple of women and three men, aged 18 to 49.

Assay used: immunoSEQ multiplex PCR; TCRdb lists only in-frame clones, some missing. The sample has a few million clones, approximately 90% seen once; the top ten hold roughly 0.13%. Trimming removed 6 bases at V and 4 bases at J, with 18 bases between. Germline loops: CDR1 WSHSY, CDR2 SAAADI. This CDR3 has 15 amino acids. The authors divided CD4+ cells into CD45RA+ naive and CD45RA-negative memory subsets. The chain couples TRBV10-2 to TRBJ2-5, with a tentative D call TRBD2 (5 bases). The sequence derives from a man aged 18 to 29 in good health. Sample: naive CD4+ T cells sorted from blood. This sample's subset: CD45RA+ positively selected. CDR3 loop: CASSADTSTGETQYF. In nucleotides, the CDR3 is TGCGCCAGCAGCGCTGATACTAGTACGGGAGAGACCCAGTACTTC.